The clone carrying this TCR beta chain was found a few times. Its antigen is currently unknown. The data were obtained in a study of response to subunit inactivated influenza vaccine. V lost 3 bases, J lost 4 bases, and 5 bases stayed unmatched. Germline loops: CDR1 KGHSH, CDR2 LQKENI. CDR3 length: 15 residues. TCRdb re-called the RT-PCR reads through MiXCR, storing one row per CDR3 protein. Counted here are more than 450,000 distinct CDR3 sequences, about 12% occurring once; the ten biggest clones make up roughly 10%. Points from the study as a whole: Few new T cells, the authors suggested, are recruited by each seasonal influenza vaccination.

Here the sequenced sample was PBMCs from blood, taken on the day of vaccination. The receptor was derived from a man in his forties or fifties who received an inactivated influenza vaccine. The chain combines TRBV18 with TRBJ2-1; 8 nucleotides align to TRBD2. The CDR3 protein is CASSPIAGIYNEQFF. In DNA form, the CDR3 reads TGTGCCAGCTCACCGATAGCGGGAATATACAATGAGCAGTTCTTC.